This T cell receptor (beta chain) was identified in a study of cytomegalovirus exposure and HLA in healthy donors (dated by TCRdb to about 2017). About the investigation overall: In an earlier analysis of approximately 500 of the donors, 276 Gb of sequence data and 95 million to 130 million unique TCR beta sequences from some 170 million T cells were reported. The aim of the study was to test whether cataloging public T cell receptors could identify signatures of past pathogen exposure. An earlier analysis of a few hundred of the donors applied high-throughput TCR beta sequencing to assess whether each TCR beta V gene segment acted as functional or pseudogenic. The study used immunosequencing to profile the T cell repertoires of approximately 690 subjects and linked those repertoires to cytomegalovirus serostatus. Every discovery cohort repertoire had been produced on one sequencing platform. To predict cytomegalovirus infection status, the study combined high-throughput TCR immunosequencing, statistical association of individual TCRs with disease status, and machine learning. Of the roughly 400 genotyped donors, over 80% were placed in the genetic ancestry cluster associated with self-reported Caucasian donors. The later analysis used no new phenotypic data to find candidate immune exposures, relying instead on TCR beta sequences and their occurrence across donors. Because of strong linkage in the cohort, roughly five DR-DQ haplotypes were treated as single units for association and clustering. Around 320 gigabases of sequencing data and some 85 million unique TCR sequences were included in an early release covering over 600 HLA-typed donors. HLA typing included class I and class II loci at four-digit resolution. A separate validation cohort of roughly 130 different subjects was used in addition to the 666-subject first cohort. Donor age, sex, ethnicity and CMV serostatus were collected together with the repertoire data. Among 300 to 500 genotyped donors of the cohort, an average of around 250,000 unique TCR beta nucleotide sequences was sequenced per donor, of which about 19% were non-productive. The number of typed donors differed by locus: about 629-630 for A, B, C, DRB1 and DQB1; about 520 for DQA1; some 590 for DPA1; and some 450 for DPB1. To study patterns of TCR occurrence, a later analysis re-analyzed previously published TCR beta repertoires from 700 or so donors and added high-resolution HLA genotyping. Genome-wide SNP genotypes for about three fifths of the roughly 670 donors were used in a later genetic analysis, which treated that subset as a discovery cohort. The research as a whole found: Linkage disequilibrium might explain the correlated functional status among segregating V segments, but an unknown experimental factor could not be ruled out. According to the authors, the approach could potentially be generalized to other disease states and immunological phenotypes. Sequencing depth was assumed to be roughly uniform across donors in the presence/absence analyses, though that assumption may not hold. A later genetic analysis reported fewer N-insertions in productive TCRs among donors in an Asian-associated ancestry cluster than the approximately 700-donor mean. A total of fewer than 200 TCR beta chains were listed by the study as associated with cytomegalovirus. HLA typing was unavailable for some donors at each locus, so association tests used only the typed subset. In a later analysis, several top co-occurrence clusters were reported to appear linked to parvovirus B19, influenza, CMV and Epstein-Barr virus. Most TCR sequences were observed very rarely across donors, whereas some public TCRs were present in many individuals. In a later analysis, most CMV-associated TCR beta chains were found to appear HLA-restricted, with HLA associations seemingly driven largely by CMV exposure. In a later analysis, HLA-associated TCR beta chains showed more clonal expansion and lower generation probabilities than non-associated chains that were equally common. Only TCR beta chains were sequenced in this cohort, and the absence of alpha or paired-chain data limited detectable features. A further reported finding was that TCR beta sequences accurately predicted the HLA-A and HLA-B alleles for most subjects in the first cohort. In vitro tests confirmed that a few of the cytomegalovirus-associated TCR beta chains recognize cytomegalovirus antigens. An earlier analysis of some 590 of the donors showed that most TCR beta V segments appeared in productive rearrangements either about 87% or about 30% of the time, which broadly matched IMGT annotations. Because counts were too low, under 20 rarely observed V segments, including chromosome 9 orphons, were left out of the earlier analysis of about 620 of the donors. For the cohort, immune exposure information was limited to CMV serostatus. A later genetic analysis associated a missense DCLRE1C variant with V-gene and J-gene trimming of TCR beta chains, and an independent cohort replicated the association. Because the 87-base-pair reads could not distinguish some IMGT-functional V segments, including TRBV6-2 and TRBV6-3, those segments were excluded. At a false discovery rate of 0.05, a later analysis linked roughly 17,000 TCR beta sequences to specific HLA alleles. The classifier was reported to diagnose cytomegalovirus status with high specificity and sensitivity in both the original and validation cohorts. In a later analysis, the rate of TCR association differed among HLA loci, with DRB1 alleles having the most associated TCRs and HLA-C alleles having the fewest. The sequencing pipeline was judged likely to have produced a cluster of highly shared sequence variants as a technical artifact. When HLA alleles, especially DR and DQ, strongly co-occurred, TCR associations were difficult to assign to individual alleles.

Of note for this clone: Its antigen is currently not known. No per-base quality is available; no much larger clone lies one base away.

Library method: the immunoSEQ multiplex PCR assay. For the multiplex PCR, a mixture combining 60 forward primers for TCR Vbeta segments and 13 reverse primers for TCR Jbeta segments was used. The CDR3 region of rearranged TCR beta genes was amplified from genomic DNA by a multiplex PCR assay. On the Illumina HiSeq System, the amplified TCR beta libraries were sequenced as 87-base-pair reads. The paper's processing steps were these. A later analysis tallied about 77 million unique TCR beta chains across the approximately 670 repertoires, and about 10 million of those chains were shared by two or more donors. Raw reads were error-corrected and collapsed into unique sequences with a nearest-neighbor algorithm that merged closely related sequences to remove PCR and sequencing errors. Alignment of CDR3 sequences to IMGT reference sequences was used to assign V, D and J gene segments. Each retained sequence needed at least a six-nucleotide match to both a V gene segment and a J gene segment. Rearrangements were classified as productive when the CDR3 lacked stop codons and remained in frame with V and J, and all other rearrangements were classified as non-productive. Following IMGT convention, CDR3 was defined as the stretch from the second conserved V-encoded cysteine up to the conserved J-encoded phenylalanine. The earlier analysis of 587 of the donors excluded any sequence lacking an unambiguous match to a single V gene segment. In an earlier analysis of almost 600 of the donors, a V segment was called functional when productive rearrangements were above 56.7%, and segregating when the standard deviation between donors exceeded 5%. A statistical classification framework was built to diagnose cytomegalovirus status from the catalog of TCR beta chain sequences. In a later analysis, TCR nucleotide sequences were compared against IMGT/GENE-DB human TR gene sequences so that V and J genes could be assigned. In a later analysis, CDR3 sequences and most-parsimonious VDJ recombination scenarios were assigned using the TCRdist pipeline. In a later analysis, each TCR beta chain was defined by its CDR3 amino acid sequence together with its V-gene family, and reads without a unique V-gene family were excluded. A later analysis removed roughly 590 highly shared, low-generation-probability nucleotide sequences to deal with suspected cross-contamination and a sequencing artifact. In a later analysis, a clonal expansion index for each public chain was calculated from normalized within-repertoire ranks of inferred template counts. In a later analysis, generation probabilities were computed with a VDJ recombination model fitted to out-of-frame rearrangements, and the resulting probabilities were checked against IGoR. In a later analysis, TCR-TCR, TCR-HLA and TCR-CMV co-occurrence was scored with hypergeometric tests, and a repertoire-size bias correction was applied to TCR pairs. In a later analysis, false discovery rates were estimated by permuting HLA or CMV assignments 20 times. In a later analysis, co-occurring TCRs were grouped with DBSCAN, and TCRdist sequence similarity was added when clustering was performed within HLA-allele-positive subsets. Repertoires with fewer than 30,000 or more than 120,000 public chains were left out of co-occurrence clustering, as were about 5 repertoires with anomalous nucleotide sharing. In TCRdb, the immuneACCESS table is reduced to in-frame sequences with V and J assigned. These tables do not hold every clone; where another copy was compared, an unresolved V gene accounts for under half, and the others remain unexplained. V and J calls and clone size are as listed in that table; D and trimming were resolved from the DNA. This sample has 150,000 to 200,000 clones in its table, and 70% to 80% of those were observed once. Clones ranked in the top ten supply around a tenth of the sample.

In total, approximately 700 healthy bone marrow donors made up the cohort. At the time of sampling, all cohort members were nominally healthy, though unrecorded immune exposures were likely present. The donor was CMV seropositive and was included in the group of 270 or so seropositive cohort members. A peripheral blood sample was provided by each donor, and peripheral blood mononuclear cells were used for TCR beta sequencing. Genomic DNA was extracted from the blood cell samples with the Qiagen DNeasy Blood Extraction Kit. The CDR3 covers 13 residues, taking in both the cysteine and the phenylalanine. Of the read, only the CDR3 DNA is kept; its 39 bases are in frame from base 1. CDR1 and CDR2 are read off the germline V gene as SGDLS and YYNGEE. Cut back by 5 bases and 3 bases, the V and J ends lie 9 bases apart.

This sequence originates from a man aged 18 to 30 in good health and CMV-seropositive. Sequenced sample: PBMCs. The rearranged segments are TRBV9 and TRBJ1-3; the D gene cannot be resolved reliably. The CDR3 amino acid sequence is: CASSSGGGNTIYF. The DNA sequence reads TGTGCCAGCAGTTCAGGTGGTGGAAACACCATATATTTT.